Listed below are T cell receptor beta chains from one sample, sequenced in a study of blood T cells in healthy people across ages. TCRdb fed the 5' RACE reads into MiXCR, producing one record per CDR3 protein. The table shows 1.5 million or so distinct CDR3 sequences, with approximately 39% occurring only once. Sequencing was done on a sample of blood. The receptors come from a woman aged 18-35 years in good health. The CDR3 runs from the conserved cysteine through the conserved F or W. The D gene is left open where the match is weak. For some rows the clone size is stated as once, few or many, or as a class when expanded; others skip it.

TRBD2	TRBJ2-3	.	TRBV6-1	CASRRTRRPTDTQYF	TGTGCCAGCAGAAGGACTAGAAGACCCACAGATACGCAGTATTTT
.	TRBJ2-7	few	TRBV21-1	CASSLRGPGRDEQYF	TGTGCCAGCAGCCTACGAGGGCCAGGGAGGGACGAGCAGTACTTC
.	TRBJ2-7	.	TRBV15	CATSRSLDGSYEQYF	TGTGCCACCAGCAGATCTCTCGACGGCTCCTACGAGCAGTACTTC
.	TRBJ2-2	few	TRBV7-6	CASSLEIVAGELFF	TGTGCCAGCAGCTTAGAAATTGTGGCCGGGGAGCTGTTTTTT
.	TRBJ2-3	.	TRBV6-5	CASSYSSFINTDTQYF	TGTGCCAGCAGTTACTCGAGTTTTATTAACACAGATACGCAGTATTTT
TRBD1	TRBJ1-1	few	TRBV20-1	CSAIRQGPTEAFF	TGCAGTGCTATTCGACAGGGCCCCACTGAAGCTTTCTTT
TRBD1	TRBJ2-5	many	TRBV12-3/TRBV12-4	CASSPQWDRVFEETQYF	TGTGCCAGCAGTCCCCAATGGGACAGGGTTTTTGAAGAGACCCAGTACTTC
TRBD1	TRBJ2-2	once	TRBV5-1	CASSSGGMAGELFF	TGCGCCAGCAGCTCAGGGGGCATGGCCGGGGAGCTGTTTTTT
TRBD2	TRBJ2-3	few	TRBV27	CASSLIGLAGRGTDTQYF	TGTGCCAGCAGTTTAATAGGACTAGCGGGACGAGGCACAGATACGCAGTATTTT
.	TRBJ1-1	.	TRBV5-1	CASSMVGVYTEAFF	TGCGCCAGCAGCATGGTCGGGGTTTACACTGAAGCTTTCTTT
.	TRBJ2-7	few	TRBV14	CASSLYRASRYEQYF	TGTGCCAGCAGCCTCTACAGGGCCTCGCGGTACGAGCAGTACTTC
.	TRBJ2-1	.	TRBV20-1	CSASKEHEQFF	TGCAGTGCTAGTAAAGAGCACGAGCAGTTCTTC
.	TRBJ2-5	few	TRBV20-1	CSARTLAGVHQETQYF	TGCAGTGCTAGGACCCTAGCCGGGGTCCACCAAGAGACCCAGTACTTC
TRBD2	TRBJ2-1	.	TRBV7-2	CASSSRGGTRGNEQFF	TGTGCCAGCAGCTCCCGGGGGGGGACAAGGGGGAATGAGCAGTTCTTC
TRBD1	TRBJ1-5	many	TRBV6-2/TRBV6-3	CASSLIRDRAQNQPQHF	TGTGCCAGCAGCCTGATCCGGGACAGGGCTCAAAATCAGCCCCAGCATTTT
.	TRBJ2-1	.	TRBV12-3/TRBV12-4	CASSGFRGPYNEQFF	TGTGCCAGCAGTGGATTCAGGGGTCCATACAATGAGCAGTTCTTC